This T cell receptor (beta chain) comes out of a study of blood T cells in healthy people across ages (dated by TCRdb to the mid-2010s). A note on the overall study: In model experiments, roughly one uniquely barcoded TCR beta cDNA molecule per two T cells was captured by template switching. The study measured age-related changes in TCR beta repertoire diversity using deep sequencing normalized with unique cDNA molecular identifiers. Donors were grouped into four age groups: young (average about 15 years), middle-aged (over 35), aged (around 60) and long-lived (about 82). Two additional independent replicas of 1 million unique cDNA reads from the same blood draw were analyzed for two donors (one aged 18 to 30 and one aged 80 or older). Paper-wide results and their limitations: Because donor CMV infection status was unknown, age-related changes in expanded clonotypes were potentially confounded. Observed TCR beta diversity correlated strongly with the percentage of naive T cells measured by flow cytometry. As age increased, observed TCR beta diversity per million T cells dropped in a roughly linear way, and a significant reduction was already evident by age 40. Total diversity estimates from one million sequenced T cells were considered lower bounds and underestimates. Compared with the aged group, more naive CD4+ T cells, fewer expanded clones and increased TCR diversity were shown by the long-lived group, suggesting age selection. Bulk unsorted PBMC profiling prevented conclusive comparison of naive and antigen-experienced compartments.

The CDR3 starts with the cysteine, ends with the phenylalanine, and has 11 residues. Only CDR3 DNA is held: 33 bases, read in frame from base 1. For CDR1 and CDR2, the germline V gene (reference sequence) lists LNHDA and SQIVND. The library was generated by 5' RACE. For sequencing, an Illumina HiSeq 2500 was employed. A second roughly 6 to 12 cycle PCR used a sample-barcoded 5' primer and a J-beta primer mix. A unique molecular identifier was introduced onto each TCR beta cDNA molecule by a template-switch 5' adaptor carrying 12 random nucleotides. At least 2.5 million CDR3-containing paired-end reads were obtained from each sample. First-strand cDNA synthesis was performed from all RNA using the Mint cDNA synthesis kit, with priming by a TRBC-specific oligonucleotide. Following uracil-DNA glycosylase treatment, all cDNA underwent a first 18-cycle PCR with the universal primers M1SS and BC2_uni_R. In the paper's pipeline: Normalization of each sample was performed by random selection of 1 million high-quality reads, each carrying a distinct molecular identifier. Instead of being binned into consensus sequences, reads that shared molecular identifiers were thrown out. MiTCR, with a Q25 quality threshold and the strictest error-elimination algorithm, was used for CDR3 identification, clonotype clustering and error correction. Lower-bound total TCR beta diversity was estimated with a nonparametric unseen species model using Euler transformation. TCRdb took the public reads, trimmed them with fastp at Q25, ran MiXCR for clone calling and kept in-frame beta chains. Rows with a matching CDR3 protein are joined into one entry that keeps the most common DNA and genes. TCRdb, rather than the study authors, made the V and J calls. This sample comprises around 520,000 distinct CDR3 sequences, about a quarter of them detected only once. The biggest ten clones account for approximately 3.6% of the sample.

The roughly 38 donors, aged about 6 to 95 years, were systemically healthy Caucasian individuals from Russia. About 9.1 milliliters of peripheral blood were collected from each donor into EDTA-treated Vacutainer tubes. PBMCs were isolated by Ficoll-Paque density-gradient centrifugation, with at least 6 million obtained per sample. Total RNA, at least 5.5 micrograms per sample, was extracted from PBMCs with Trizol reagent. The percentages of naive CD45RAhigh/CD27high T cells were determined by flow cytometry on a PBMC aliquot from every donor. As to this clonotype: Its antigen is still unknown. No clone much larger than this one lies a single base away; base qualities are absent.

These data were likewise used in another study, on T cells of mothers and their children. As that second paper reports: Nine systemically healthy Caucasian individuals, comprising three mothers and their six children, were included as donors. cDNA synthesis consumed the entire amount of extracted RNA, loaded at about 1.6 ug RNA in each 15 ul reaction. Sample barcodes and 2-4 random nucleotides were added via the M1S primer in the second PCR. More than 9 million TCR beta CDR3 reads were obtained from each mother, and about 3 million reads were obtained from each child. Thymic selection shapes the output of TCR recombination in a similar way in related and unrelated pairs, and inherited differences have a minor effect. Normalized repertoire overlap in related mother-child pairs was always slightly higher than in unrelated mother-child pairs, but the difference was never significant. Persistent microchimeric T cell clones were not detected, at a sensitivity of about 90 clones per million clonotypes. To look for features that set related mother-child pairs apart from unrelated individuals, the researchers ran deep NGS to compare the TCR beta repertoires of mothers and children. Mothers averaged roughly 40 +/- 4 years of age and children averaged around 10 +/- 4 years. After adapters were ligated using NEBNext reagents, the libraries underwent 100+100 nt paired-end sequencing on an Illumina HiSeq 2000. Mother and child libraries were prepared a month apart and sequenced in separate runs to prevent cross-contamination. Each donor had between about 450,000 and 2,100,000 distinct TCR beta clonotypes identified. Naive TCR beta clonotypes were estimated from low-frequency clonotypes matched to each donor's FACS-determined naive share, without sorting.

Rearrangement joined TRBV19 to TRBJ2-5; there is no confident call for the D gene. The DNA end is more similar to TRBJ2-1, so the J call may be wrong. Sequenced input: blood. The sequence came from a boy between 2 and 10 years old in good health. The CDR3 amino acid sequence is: CASSQGSEQFF. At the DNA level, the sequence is TGTGCCAGTAGTCAAGGTTCTGAGCAGTTCTTC.